The clone carrying this T cell receptor (beta chain) was counted many times. What it binds is unknown. V was cut by 4 bases and J by 6 bases, with 10 bases left in between. The V gene's germline CDR1 is MGHRA and CDR2 YSYEKL. This CDR3 has 12 amino acids. This entry belongs to a study of neurological immune-mediated disorders. Notes on the study in general: No CDR3 amino acid sequences recurred among expanded clones across subjects, suggesting private repertoires in all groups. Clinical and MRI features did not associate with the cluster found in multiple sclerosis patients. Phylogenetic grouping placed 18 of 34 multiple sclerosis patients' repertoires in one related-CDR3 cluster, a possible signature.

TCRdb passed the 5' RACE reads through MiXCR, listing each CDR3 protein once. The top ten clones hold 5.9% of a sample with tens of thousands of distinct CDR3 sequences, approximately 3.5% of them seen once. The sequenced sample consisted of PBMCs. The chain joins TRBV4-1 to TRBJ2-7; no firm D call. This TCR was recovered from a middle-aged man with multiple sclerosis. CDR3 residues: CASSPTSGEQYF. As DNA, the CDR3 is TGCGCCAGCAGCCCAACATCAGGCGAGCAGTACTTC.